This T cell receptor beta chain is from a study of CD8+CD57+ T cells in acquired aplastic anemia. Study-wide points: Patient and control CD8+ Simpson's diversity was not significantly different. Patients and controls were found to share around 30 CD8+ CDR3 sequences.

This clonotype showed up many times. The antigen remains undetermined. Previously, flow cytometry had revealed CD8+CD57+ cell expansion in the patients chosen for sequencing. Genomic DNA acted as the template from which TCR beta VDJ combination and CDR3 sequence profiling were carried out. TCRdb re-called the reads with MiXCR, one entry per CDR3 protein. This sample has just over 450,000 distinct CDR3 sequences; 25% to 40% occur once, and the top ten carry less than 1%. What was sequenced was sorted CD4+, CD8+, or CD8+CD57+ T cells (not recorded which) from PBMCs. This clonotype was sampled from a human donor with aplastic anemia.

The CDR3 DNA sequence: TGTGCCAGCAGCGATGAGACAGGGTTTAATTCACCCCTCCACTTT. Translating it yields CASSDETGFNSPLHF. The chain combines TRBV9 with TRBJ1-6, with 7 bases fitting TRBD1. The CDR3 runs to 15 residues. Germline-derived CDR1 and CDR2 are SGDLS and YYNGEE. V shed 3 bases, J shed 6 bases, and the junction held 6 bases outside the gene matches.